This entry features one T cell receptor (beta chain) sequence. What it binds is not known. The PCR ran on 60 Vbeta and 13 Jbeta primers. Sequenced by immunoSEQ multiplex PCR; TCRdb stores in-frame clones only, minus some. Among 110,000 or so clones listed, 74% were seen once. J gave up 14 bases and V 0 bases, and 19 bases lay outside the gene matches. This CDR3 comprises 17 residues. Per the germline V gene, CDR1 is SGHNT and CDR2 is YYREEE (reference sequence). This sample stems from a study of cytomegalovirus exposure and HLA in healthy donors. General observations from the study: In a later analysis, a genetic analysis reported fewer productive-TCR N-insertions in an Asian-associated ancestry cluster than the cohort average. A further, later analysis showed that HLA-associated TCR beta chains (compared with equally common others) were more clonally expanded.

J is TRBJ1-4 and V is TRBV5-4; 7 bases fit TRBD1. The sequence was collected from a human donor in good health. Sequences were obtained from PBMCs. CDR3 sequence reads: CASSLGATGTDFGRLFF. In nucleotides, the CDR3 is TGTGCCAGCAGCTTGGGGGCGACCGGGACAGATTTTGGTCGGCTGTTTTTT.